This T cell receptor (beta chain) was documented in a study of blood T cell repertoires in COVID-19 (dated by TCRdb to the early 2020s). In the study overall: Samples covering the acute and convalescent phases of COVID-19 were provided by collaborators in the United States, Italy and Spain. The material from the prospective study consisted of cDNA or gDNA derived from T cells, B-cell-depleted T cells, or PBMCs. Deeply sampled blood TCRbeta repertoires from subjects exposed to, actively infected with, or recovered from COVID-19 were included in the dataset. The repertoires were released in a freely available public database intended as a resource for research on the immune response to SARS-CoV-2. The samples were drawn from the first 160 participants of the ongoing ImmuneRACE study and from under 1,500 subjects provided by 6 global collaborators. The sample metadata nearly always contained a de-identified subject ID, COVID-19 status, age in years and sex. HLA class I and class II types, where available, came from metadata supplied by the sample provider rather than from assay-based typing.

The collaborating institutions used their own protocols to collect whole blood in K2EDTA tubes. Collaborator samples were shipped for TCRbeta analysis as frozen whole blood, isolated PBMCs, or DNA extracted from either sample type. What the work shows at the level of the full study, not this receptor alone: The quantity of clinical and demographic metadata differed by source and by participant and was supplied without curation.

As concerns this clone: Its antigen remains undetermined. No qualities accompany the bases; no much larger clone lies one base away.

TCRbeta CDR3 regions were amplified from genomic DNA by means of the immunoSEQ Assay, a bias-controlled multiplex PCR. From the authors' description of their analysis: Nucleated cell counts per sample were estimated from amplification of reference gene primers within the assay. To quantify the absolute abundance of each unique TCRbeta CDR3 rearrangement, sequence reads were collapsed and filtered. For each sample, productive Simpson clonality was calculated as the square root of Simpson's diversity index across productive rearrangements. Sourced from immuneACCESS, this table was stored by TCRdb with only in-frame sequences that have V and J called. A share of the clones is absent; for the studies checked, an unresolved V gene accounts for under half, and the remainder has no known explanation. From that table come the V and J calls and clone size; the DNA was used to work out D and trimming. The sample table holds under 200,000 clones, of which over 70% were seen once. The ten largest account for 5.5% to 8.5% of the sample.

CDR3 length: 14 amino acids, cysteine to phenylalanine. The read is trimmed to its CDR3 DNA, 42 bases read in frame from base 1. Reading the germline V gene (reference sequence) gives CDR1 PRHDT and CDR2 FYEKMQ. Trimming at the junction amounts to 2 bases on V and 0 bases on J, and the germline ends lie 5 bases apart. The specimen sequenced was peripheral blood. The rearrangement combines TRBV13 with TRBJ2-1, with the D gene not clear enough to name. This TCR was sampled from a man between 60 and 75 years old with acute or convalescent COVID-19. The nucleotide sequence reads as follows: TGTGCCAGCAGCTTACTTAGCTCCTACAATGAGCAGTTCTTC. Its amino acids are CASSLLSSYNEQFF.